These 8 T cell receptor beta chains share one sample of origin, sequenced in a study of cytomegalovirus exposure and HLA in healthy donors. This PCR relied on a set of 60 Vbeta primers and 13 Jbeta primers. Sequenced by immunoSEQ multiplex PCR; TCRdb stores in-frame clones only, minus some. The profile shows hundreds of thousands of clones, 70% to 85% of them singletons. The sequencing input was PBMCs. The receptors here all came from a woman aged 40 to 49 in good health and CMV-seronegative.

This chain uses TRBV30 with TRBJ2-5; 7 bases map to TRBD2. CDR3 length: 15 residues. Germline loops: CDR1 GTSNPN, CDR2 SVGIG (reference sequence). Germline trimming cut 0 bases from V and 5 bases from J; bases unmatched to any gene: 9. DNA of the CDR3: TGTGCCTGGAGTGTATTACCGAGCGGGGCGGAGACCCAGTACTTC. Protein: CAWSVLPSGAETQYF.

V and J are TRBV7-9 and TRBJ2-7, with D possibly matching TRBD1 (6 bases). The germline V gene encodes CDR1 SEHNR and CDR2 FQNEAQ (reference sequence). Trimming stripped 8 bases from V and 6 bases from J, with 14 bases between. The CDR3 runs to 12 residues. The CDR3 spells CASSPQGREQYF. CDR3 nucleotides: TGTGCCAGCTCGCCGCAGGGGCGCGAGCAGTACTTC. The full variable domain, in which reference TRBV7-9 and TRBJ2-7 provide the parts outside the CDR3, is DTGVSQNPRHKITKRGQNVTFRCDPISEHNRLYWYRQTLGQGPEFLTYFQNEAQLEKSRLLSDRFSAERPKGSFSTLEIQRTEQGDSAMYLCASSPQGREQYFGPGTRLTVT.

The chain combines TRBV5-1 with TRBJ2-3; D unclear. The CDR3 spans 14 residues. Germline CDR1 and CDR2: SGHRS and YFSETQ. V lost 0 bases to trimming and J lost 4 bases, with 9 bases between them. CDR3 in amino acids: CASSLETAPDTQYF. As DNA, the CDR3 is TGCGCCAGCAGCTTGGAGACTGCACCAGATACGCAGTATTTT.

The V and J genes are TRBV29-1 and TRBJ2-1; D is perhaps TRBD2 (6 bases). V lost 8 bases and J 4 bases, leaving 12 bases between the germline ends. Germline lookup yields CDR1 SQVTM and CDR2 ANQGSEA. The CDR3 is 12 residues long. The CDR3: CSTRDSYNEQFF. The CDR3, as DNA: TGCAGCACTCGGGACTCTTACAATGAGCAGTTCTTC.

The J gene is TRBJ1-5, the V gene TRBV5-8, with 8 bases matching TRBD1. This CDR3 has 16 amino acids. Unmatched junction bases numbered 8, after V lost 3 bases and J lost 3 bases. Germline V gives CDR1 SGHTS, CDR2 YDEGEE. CDR3 region: CASSSGTGQNNQPQHF. The CDR3 nucleotides are TGTGCCAGCAGCTCGGGGACAGGCCAAAACAATCAGCCCCAGCATTTT.

The V gene is TRBV7-3, the J gene TRBJ2-3; D gene ambiguous. CDR1 and CDR2 from the germline V gene are SGHTA and FQGTGA. This CDR3 is 14 amino acids long. V lost 2 bases to trimming and J lost 3 bases, with 9 bases between them. The CDR3 DNA follows: TGTGCCAGCAGCTTAGAAAGCGATACAGATACGCAGTATTTT. This encodes CASSLESDTDTQYF.

V usage is TRBV2 and J usage is TRBJ2-3; 12 nucleotides agree with TRBD2. The germline V gene has CDR1 SNHLY and CDR2 FYNNEI. The CDR3 is 18 amino acids. V was pared by 9 bases and J by 0 bases, with 13 bases of the junction left unmatched. The CDR3 DNA sequence: TGTGCCAGTTTAATAAGGACTAGCGGGGCTACTAGCACAGATACGCAGTATTTT. This gives the protein CASLIRTSGATSTDTQYF.

This rearrangement joins TRBV5-6 to TRBJ1-5; D gene unclear. The CDR3 consists of 15 residues. The V and J ends lost 2 bases and 1 base respectively, with 10 bases between them. CDR1 and CDR2 (germline): SGHDT, YYEEEE. CDR3 loop: CASSFGPGSNQPQHF. CDR3 nucleotides: TGTGCCAGCAGCTTCGGCCCGGGGAGCAATCAGCCCCAGCATTTT. The full variable domain, completed using reference TRBV5-6 and TRBJ1-5, is DAGVTQSPTHLIKTRGQQVTLRCSPKSGHDTVSWYQQALGQGPQFIFQYYEEEERQRGNFPDRFSGHQFPNYSSELNVNALLLGDSALYLCASSFGPGSNQPQHFGDGTRLSIL.